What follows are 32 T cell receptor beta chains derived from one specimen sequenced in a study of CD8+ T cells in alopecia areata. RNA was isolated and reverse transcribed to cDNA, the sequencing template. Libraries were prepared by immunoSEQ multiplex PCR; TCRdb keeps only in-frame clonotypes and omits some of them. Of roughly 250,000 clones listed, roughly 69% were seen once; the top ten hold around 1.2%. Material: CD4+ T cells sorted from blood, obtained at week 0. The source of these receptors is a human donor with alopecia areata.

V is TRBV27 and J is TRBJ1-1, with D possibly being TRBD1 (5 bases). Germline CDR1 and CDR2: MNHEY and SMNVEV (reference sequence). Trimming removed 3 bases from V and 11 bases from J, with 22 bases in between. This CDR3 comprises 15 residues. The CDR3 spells CASSFLGSGAEGAFF. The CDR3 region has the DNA TGTGCCAGCAGTTTTTTGGGTTCTGGGGCCGAGGGGGCTTTCTTT.

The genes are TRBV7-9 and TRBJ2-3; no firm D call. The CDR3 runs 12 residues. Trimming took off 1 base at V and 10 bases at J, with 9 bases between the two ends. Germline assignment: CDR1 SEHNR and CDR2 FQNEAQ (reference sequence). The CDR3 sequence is CASSLVIRAQYF. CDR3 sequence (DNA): TGTGCCAGCAGCTTAGTCATCCGTGCGCAGTATTTT.

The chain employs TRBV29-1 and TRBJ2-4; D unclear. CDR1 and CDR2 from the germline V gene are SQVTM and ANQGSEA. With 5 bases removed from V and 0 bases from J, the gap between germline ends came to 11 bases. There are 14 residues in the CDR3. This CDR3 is CSVRLHQAKNIQYF. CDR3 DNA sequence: TGCAGCGTTAGACTGCACCAAGCCAAAAACATTCAGTACTTC.

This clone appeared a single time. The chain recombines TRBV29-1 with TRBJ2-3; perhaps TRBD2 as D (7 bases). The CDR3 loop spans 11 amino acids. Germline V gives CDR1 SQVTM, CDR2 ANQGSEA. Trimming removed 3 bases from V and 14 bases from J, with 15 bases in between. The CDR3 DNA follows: TGCAGCGTTGATCTCGGGGGGCCTGGGTATTTT. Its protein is CSVDLGGPGYF.

CDR3 sequence: CSVTTGGVDNEQFF. CDR3 in DNA: TGCAGCGTTACCACAGGGGGCGTTGACAATGAGCAGTTCTTC. The chain links TRBV29-1 to TRBJ2-1; 9 bases fit TRBD1. J lost 5 bases, V lost 5 bases, and 7 bases had no gene match. The CDR3 length is 14 residues. In germline, CDR1 is SQVTM, CDR2 ANQGSEA.

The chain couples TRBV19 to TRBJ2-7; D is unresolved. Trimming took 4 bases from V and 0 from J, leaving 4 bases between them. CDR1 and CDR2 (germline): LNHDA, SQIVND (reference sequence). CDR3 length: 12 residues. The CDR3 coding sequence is TGTGCCAGTAGTAACCCCTCCTACGAGCAGTACTTC. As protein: CASSNPSYEQYF.

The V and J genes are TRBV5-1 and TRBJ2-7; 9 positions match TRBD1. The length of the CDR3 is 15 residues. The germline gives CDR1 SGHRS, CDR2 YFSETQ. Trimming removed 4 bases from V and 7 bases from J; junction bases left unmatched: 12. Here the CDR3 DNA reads TGCGCCAGCAGCCCCCCGGGACAGGGCGTGGTGGAGCAGTACTTC. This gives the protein CASSPPGQGVVEQYF.

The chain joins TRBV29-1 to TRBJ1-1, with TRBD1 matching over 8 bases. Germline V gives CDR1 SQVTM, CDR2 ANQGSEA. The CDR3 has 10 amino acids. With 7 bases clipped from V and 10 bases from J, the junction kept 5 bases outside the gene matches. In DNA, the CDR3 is TGCAGCGCCGGACAGGGATCAGCTTTCTTT. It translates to CSAGQGSAFF.

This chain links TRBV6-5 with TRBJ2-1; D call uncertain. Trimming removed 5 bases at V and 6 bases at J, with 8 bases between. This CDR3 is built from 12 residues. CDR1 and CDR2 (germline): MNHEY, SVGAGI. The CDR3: CASSGFANEQFF. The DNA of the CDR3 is TGTGCCAGCAGTGGCTTTGCCAATGAGCAGTTCTTC.

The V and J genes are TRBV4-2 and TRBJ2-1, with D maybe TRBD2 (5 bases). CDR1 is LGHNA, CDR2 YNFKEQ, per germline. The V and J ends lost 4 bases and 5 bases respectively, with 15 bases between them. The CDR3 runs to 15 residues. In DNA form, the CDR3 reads TGTGCCAGCAGCCGTCCAGACGGGAAAAACAATGAGCAGTTCTTC. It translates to CASSRPDGKNNEQFF.

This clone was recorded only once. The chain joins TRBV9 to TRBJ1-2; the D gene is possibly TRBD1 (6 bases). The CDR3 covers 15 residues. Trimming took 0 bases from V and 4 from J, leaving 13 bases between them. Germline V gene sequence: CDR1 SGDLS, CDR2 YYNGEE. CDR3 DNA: TGTGCCAGCAGCGTAGAGCTGGGGGCAAGCTATGGCTACACCTTC. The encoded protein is CASSVELGASYGYTF.

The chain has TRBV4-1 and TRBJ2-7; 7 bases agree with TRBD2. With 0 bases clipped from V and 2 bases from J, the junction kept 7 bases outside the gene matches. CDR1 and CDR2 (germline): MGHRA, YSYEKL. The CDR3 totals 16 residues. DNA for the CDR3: TGCGCCAGCAGCCAAGATGAAATCAGCGGGGCCTACGAGCAGTACTTC. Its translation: CASSQDEISGAYEQYF.

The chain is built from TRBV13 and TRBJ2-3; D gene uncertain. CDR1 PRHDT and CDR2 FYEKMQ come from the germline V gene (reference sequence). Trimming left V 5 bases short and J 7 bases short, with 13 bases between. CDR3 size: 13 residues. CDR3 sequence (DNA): TGTGCCAGCAGCACTCTCCGCGGAAATACGCAGTATTTT. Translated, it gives CASSTLRGNTQYF.

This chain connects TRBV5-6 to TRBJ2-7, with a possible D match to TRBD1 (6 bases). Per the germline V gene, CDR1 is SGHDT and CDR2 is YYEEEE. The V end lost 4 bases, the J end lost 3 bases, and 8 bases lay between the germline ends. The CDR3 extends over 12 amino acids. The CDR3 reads CASSNRDYEQYF. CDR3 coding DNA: TGTGCCAGCAGCAACAGGGACTACGAGCAGTACTTC.

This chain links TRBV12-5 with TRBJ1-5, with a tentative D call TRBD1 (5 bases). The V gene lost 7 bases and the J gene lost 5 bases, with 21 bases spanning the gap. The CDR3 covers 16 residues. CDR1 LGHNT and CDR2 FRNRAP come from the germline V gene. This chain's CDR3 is CASALGGTWGDQPQHF. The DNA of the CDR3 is TGTGCTAGTGCCCTCGGGGGGACCTGGGGGGATCAGCCCCAGCATTTT.

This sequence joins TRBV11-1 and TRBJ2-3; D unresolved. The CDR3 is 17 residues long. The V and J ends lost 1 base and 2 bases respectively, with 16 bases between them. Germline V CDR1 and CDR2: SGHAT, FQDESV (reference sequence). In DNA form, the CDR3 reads TGTGCCAGCAGCTTAGGCCAGCGCGCGTTCTCCACAGATACGCAGTATTTT. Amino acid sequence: CASSLGQRAFSTDTQYF.

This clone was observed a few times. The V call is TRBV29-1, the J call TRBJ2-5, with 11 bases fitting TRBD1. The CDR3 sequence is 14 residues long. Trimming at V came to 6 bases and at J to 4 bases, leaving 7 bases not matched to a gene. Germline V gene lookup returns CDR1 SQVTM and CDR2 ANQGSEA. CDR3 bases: TGCAGCGTCGCCGGGACAGGGGGAACAGAGACCCAGTACTTC. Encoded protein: CSVAGTGGTETQYF. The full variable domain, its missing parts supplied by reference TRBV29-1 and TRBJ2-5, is SAVISQKPSRDICQRGTSLTIQCQVDSQVTMMFWYRQQPGQSLTLIATANQGSEATYESGFVIDKFPISRPNLTFSTLTVSNMSPEDSSIYLCSVAGTGGTETQYFGPGTRLLVL.

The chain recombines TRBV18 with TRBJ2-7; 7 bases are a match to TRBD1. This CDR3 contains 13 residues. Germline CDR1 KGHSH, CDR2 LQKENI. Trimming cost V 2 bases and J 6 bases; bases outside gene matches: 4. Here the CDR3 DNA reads TGTGCCAGCTCACCAGCCTGGACAGGCGAGCAGTACTTC. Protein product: CASSPAWTGEQYF.

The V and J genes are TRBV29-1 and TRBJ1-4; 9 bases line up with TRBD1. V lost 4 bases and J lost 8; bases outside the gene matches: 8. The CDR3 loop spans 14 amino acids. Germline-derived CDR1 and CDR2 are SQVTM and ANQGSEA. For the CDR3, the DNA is TGCAGCGTTGGGTTTATGGACAGGGGAGAAAAACTGTTTTTT. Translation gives CSVGFMDRGEKLFF.

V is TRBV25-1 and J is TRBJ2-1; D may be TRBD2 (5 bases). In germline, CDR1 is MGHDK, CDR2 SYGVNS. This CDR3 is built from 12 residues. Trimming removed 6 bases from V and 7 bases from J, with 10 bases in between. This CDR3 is CASSIEGNEQFF. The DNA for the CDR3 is TGTGCCAGCAGCATTGAGGGAAATGAGCAGTTCTTC.

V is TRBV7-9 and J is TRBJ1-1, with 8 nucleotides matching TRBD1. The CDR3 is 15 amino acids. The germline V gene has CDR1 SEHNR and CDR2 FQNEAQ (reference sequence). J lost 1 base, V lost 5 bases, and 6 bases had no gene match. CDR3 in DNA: TGTGCCAGCAGCGCCCGAGGGACAGGGAACACTGAAGCTTTCTTT. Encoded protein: CASSARGTGNTEAFF.

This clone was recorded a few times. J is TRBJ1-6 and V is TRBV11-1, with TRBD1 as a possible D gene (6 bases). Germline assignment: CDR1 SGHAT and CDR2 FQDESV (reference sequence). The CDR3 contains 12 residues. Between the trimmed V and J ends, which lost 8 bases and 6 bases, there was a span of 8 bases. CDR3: CASGTLNSPLHF. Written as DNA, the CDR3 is TGTGCCAGCGGGACACTTAATTCACCCCTCCACTTT.

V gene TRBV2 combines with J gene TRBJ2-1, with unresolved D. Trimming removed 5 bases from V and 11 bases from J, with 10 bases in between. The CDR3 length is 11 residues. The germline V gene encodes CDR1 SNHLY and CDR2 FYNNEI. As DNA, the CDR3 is TGTGCCAGCAGTCAGGAGTTCCAGCAGTTCTTC. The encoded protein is CASSQEFQQFF.

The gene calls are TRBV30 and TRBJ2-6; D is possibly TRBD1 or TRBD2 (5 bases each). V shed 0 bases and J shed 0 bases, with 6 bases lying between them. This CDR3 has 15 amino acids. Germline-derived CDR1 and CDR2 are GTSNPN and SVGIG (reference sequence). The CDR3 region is CAWSVGTSGANVLTF. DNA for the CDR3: TGTGCCTGGAGTGTGGGGACCTCTGGGGCCAACGTCCTGACTTTC.

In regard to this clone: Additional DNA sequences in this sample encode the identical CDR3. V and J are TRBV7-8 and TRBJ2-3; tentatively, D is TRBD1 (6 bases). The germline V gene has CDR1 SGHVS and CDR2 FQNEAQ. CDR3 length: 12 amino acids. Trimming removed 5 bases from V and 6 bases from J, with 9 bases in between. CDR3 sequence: CASSPGQDTQYF. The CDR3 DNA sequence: TGTGCCAGCAGCCCTGGACAGGATACGCAGTATTTT.

CDR3 sequence (DNA): TGTGCCTGGACTGGACTGAGACAAGAGACCCAGTACTTC. Encoded protein: CAWTGLRQETQYF. This chain links TRBV30 with TRBJ2-5, with a tentative D call TRBD2 (5 bases). Germline CDR1 is GTSNPN and CDR2 is SVGIG (reference sequence). The ends were cut back, 4 bases at V and 2 bases at J, with 11 bases in the middle. CDR3 length equals 13 residues.

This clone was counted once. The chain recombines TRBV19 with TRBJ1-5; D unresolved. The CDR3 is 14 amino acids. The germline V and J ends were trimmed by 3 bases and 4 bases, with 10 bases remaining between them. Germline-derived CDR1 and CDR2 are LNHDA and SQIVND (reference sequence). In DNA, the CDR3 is TGTGCCAGTAGTATTTTCTTAGGGAATCAGCCCCAGCATTTT. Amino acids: CASSIFLGNQPQHF.

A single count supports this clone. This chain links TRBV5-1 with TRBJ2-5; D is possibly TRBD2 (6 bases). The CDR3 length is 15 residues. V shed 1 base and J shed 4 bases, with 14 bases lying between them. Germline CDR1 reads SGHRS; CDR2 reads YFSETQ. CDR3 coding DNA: TGCGCCAGCAGCTTGAGGGGACTGGGAGGAGAGACCCAGTACTTC. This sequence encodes CASSLRGLGGETQYF. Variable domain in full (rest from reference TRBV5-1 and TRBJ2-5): KAGVTQTPRYLIKTRGQQVTLSCSPISGHRSVSWYQQTPGQGLQFLFEYFSETQRNKGNFPGRFSGRQFSNSRSEMNVSTLELGDSALYLCASSLRGLGGETQYFGPGTRLLVL.

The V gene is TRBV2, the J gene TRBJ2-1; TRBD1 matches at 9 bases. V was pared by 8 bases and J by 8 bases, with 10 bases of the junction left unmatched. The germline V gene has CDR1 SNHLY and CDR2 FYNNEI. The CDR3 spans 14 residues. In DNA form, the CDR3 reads TGTGCCAGCGTAATCCGGGACAGGGTCGATGAGCAGTTCTTC. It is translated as CASVIRDRVDEQFF.

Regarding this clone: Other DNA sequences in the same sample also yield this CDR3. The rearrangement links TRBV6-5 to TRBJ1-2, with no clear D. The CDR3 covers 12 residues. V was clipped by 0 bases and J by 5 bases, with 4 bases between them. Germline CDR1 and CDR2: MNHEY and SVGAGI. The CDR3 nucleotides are TGTGCCAGCAGTTACTCTGGGTATGGCTACACCTTC. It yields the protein CASSYSGYGYTF.

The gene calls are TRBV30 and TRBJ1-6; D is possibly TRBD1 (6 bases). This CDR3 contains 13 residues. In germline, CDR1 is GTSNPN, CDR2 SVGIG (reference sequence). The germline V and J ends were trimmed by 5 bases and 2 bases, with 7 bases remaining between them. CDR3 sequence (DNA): TGTGCCTGGCAGGGGACCTATAATTCACCCCTCCACTTT. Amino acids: CAWQGTYNSPLHF.

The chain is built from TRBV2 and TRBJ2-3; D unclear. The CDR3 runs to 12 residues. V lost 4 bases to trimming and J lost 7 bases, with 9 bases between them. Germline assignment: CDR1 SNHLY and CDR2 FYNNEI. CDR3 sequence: CASSGDNNTQYF. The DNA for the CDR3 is TGTGCCAGCAGTGGCGATAATAATACGCAGTATTTT. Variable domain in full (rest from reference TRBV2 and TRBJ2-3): EPEVTQTPSHQVTQMGQEVILRCVPISNHLYFYWYRQILGQKVEFLVSFYNNEISEKSEIFDDQFSVERPDGSNFTLKIRSTKLEDSAMYFCASSGDNNTQYFGPGTRLTVL.